This section outlines one T cell receptor beta chain sequence together with its context. The target antigen is unknown. This sample is part of a study of cytomegalovirus exposure and HLA in healthy donors. General observations from the study: Reported performance of the classifier showed diagnosis of cytomegalovirus status with high specificity and sensitivity.

Germline V lookup: CDR1 SGHNT, CDR2 YYREEE (reference sequence). The CDR3 contains 16 residues. The junction had 8 bases not matched to a gene; V was cut back by 3 bases and J by 5 bases. The protocol was immunoSEQ multiplex PCR, while the TCRdb copy is restricted to in-frame clones and leaves out a portion. The table lists roughly 75,000 clones, around 96% of them singletons, with 1.2% to 1.5% in the top ten. Material: PBMCs. This chain links TRBV5-4 with TRBJ2-1, with 10 bases matching TRBD1. The TCR sequence derives from a man between 18 and 35 years old in good health and CMV-seropositive. The DNA of the CDR3 is TGTGCCAGCAGCTACCTCGTGGGACAGGGGCACAATGAGCAGTTCTTC. It specifies CASSYLVGQGHNEQFF.